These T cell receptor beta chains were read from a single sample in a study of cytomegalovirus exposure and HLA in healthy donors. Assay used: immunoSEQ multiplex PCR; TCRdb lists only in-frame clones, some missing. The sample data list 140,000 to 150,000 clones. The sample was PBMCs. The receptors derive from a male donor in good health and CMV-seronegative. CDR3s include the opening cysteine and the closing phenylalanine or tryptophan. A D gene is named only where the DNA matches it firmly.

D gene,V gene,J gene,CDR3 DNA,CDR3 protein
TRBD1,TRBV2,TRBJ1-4,TGTGCCAGCAGTGAGGGGCCTCGACAGGGTTGGACTAATGAAAAACTGTTTTTT,CASSEGPRQGWTNEKLFF
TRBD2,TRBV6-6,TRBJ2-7,TGTGCCAGCAGATGGACTAGCGGGAGTTACGAGCAGTACTTC,CASRWTSGSYEQYF
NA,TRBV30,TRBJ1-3,TGTGCCTGGAGTTTCAGAAACACCATATATTTT,CAWSFRNTIYF
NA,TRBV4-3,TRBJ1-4,TGCGCCAGCAGCCAAGTGTCTGTGAATGAAAAACTGTTTTTT,CASSQVSVNEKLFF
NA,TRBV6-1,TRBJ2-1,TGTGCCAGCAGTGACCGGGATCCCAGCTCCTACAATGAGCAGTTCTTC,CASSDRDPSSYNEQFF
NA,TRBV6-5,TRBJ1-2,TGTGCCAGCAAGAACAGGGAACTGGGTTTTTCTGGCTACACCTTC,CASKNRELGFSGYTF
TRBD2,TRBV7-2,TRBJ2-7,TGTGCCAGCAGCTCACCCGGGACTAGCGGTAGCTCCTACGAGCAGTACTTC,CASSSPGTSGSSYEQYF
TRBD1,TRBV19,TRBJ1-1,TGTGCCAGTAGTATTTCCGGGACAGCGAACACTGAAGCTTTCTTT,CASSISGTANTEAFF
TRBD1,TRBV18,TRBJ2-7,TGTGCCAGCTCACCGGGACAGGTGGGCGAGCAGTACTTC,CASSPGQVGEQYF
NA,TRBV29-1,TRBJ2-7,TGCAGCGTAGTGACAGGGCTACAAATTGAATTAGCGGGACGGACCTACGAGCAGTACTTC,CSVVTGLQIELAGRTYEQYF
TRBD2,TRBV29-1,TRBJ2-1,TGCAGCGTTGTAGGCCCGGGACTAGCGGGAACTGCTGAGCAGTTCTTC,CSVVGPGLAGTAEQFF
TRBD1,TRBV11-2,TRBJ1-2,TGTGCCAGCAGCGGATCTCGACAGGGAAGAAAGGCTGGCTACACCTTC,CASSGSRQGRKAGYTF
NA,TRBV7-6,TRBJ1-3,TGTGCCAGCAGCCAGAGCGACAGACTGGGCACCATATATTTT,CASSQSDRLGTIYF
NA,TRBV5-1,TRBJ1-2,TGCGCCAGCAGCTCCGAGGGCAACTATGGCTACACCTTC,CASSSEGNYGYTF
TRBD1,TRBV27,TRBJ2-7,TGTGCCAGCAGTTTTAGGGGGCTTTTAGGGAACGAGCAGTACTTC,CASSFRGLLGNEQYF
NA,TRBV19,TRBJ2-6,TGTGCCAGTAGCACACAGGGTCCCCTGAATGGGGCCAACGTCCTGACTTTC,CASSTQGPLNGANVLTF
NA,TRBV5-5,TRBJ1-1,TGTGCCAGCAGCTTGATGATTGGAGGGAACACTGAAGCTTTCTTT,CASSLMIGGNTEAFF
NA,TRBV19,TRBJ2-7,TGTGCCCTTAAGCGGGACAAACTATACGAGCAGTACTTC,CALKRDKLYEQYF
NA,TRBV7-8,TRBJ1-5,TGTGCCAGCAGCTTAGGGGCGCAGGGGCCCCAGCATTTT,CASSLGAQGPQHF
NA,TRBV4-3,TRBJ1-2,TGCGCCAGCAGCCGCGCCTCCACTAACTATGGCTACACCTTC,CASSRASTNYGYTF
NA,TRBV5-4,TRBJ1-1,TGTGCCAGCAGGGCCGGGACAAACGACCTTGAAGCTTTCTTT,CASRAGTNDLEAFF
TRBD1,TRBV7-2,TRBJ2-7,TGTGCCAGCAGCGTAGAAACAGGGGTGATAGCCTACGAGCAGTACTTC,CASSVETGVIAYEQYF
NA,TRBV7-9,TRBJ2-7,TGTGCCAGCAGCTTTGAGGGCTACGAGCAGTACTTC,CASSFEGYEQYF
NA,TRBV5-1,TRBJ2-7,TGCGCCAGCACGAATGTGGCGTTTGGACAGAGCTCCTACGAGCAGTACTTC,CASTNVAFGQSSYEQYF
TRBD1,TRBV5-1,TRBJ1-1,TGCGCCAGCGGCGGACAGGGGGAGGCCACTGAAGCTTTCTTT,CASGGQGEATEAFF
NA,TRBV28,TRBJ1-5,TGTGCCAGCAGTTTCCGCTTGGGCCAGCCCCAGCATTTT,CASSFRLGQPQHF
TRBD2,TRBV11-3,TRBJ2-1,TGTGCCAGCAGCTTATTCGCGGGAGGGCCCCACAATGAGCAGTTCTTC,CASSLFAGGPHNEQFF
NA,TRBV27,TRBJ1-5,TGTGCCAGCAGTTTATCCAGGGGCAATCAGCCCCAGCATTTT,CASSLSRGNQPQHF
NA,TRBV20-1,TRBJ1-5,TGCAGTGCTCTATTCGGGGGGCCCCAGCATTTT,CSALFGGPQHF
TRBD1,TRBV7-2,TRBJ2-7,TGTGCCAGCAGCTTAGCACAGGGGAACGCCGAGCAGTACTTC,CASSLAQGNAEQYF
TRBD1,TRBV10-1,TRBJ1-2,TGCGCCAGCAGGGAGGACAGGGAGAACTATGGCTACACCTTC,CASREDRENYGYTF
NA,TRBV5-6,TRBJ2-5,TGTGCCAGCAGCCCCACTCTCCGGGACACCCTGGAGACCCAGTACTTC,CASSPTLRDTLETQYF
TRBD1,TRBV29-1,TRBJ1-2,TGCAGCGTTGAGATGACAGGGGAGGACTATGGCTACACCTTC,CSVEMTGEDYGYTF
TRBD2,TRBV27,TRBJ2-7,TGTGCCAGCAGTTTTGTGGGAGGGTCCTACGAGCAGTACTTC,CASSFVGGSYEQYF
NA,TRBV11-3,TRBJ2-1,TGTGCCAGCAGCTTAGGAGAGGAGCAGTTCTTC,CASSLGEEQFF
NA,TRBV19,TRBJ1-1,TGTGCCAGTAGTAATTATAGGCAGGCGCTGAACACTGAAGCTTTCTTT,CASSNYRQALNTEAFF
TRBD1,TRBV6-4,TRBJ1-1,TGTGCCAGCAGTGCCACCGGGACAGGAGAAGCTTTCTTT,CASSATGTGEAFF
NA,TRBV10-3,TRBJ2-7,TGTGCCATCAGTGAGGCATTAAGGAGCTCCTACGAGCAGTACTTC,CAISEALRSSYEQYF
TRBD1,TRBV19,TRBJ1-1,TGTGCCAGTAGTATAGTCCCATCAATACCAACGACAGGGCGGAACACTGAAGCTTTCTTT,CASSIVPSIPTTGRNTEAFF
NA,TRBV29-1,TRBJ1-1,TGCAGCGTTGGATTTTGGGAGCCAGCTTTCTTT,CSVGFWEPAFF
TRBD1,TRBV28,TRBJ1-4,TGTGCCAGCAGTTTATCAGGGGGCGCCTCAACTAATGAAAAACTGTTTTTT,CASSLSGGASTNEKLFF
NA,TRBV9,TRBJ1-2,TGTGCCAGCAGCGTAGGTTCAGTAAACTATGGCTACACCTTC,CASSVGSVNYGYTF